This passage covers 8 T cell receptor beta chains from one sample sequenced in a study of glioma-infiltrating T cells after dendritic cell vaccination. TCRdb keeps only in-frame clones here, not all; method: immunoSEQ multiplex PCR. Among 50,000 to 55,000 clones, roughly 90% were seen once, and the ten largest hold around 5%. Documented time point: after dendritic cell vaccination, including at tumor progression/relapse. Sequenced here: blood, sampled after dendritic cell vaccination. These receptors all come from a human donor with glioblastoma.

This chain joins TRBV7-6 and TRBJ1-3; D is unclear. The CDR3 extends over 15 amino acids. V was trimmed by 4 bases and J by 0 bases, leaving 10 bases between them. The germline gives CDR1 SGHVS, CDR2 FNYEAQ. CDR3 coding DNA: TGTGCCAGCAGCTATGAGGAGCACTCTGGAAACACCATATATTTT. Translating gives CASSYEEHSGNTIYF.

This clone has more than one count but fewer than ten. The chain uses TRBV28 and TRBJ2-2; 7 bases are a match to TRBD1. Unmatched junction bases numbered 7, after V lost 6 bases and J lost 0 bases. The CDR3 extends over 16 amino acids. From germline, CDR1 is MDHEN and CDR2 SYDVKM. The chain's CDR3 is CASRRQGRANTGELFF. CDR3 nucleotides: TGTGCCAGCAGGCGACAGGGTAGGGCGAACACCGGGGAGCTGTTTTTT. Filled out from reference TRBV28 and TRBJ2-2, the complete variable domain reads DVKVTQSSRYLVKRTGEKVFLECVQDMDHENMFWYRQDPGLGLRLIYFSYDVKMKEKGDIPEGYSVSREKKERFSLILESASTNQTSMYLCASRRQGRANTGELFFGEGSRLTVL.

The rearrangement uses TRBV21-1 and TRBJ2-3; the D call in the table, TRBD1, was not verified against the DNA. TRBV21-1 is a pseudogene segment. The CDR3 extends over 20 amino acids. As DNA, the CDR3 is TGTGCCAGCAGCAATGACCTGACAGGTAGGATGACTCCTAGCACAGATACGCAGTATTTT. This sequence encodes CASSNDLTGRMTPSTDTQYF.

The V and J genes are TRBV5-1 and TRBJ2-2, with TRBD1 matching over 7 bases. Germline V gene lookup returns CDR1 SGHRS and CDR2 YFSETQ. The CDR3 is made up of 14 amino acids. The junction had 0 bases not matched to a gene; V was cut back by 4 bases and J by 0 bases. The CDR3 DNA sequence: TGCGCCAGCAGCGGGACAGCGAACACCGGGGAGCTGTTTTTT. This encodes CASSGTANTGELFF.

This clone came up a few times. The chain employs TRBV27 and TRBJ1-4, with D unclear. CDR1 and CDR2 from the germline V gene are MNHEY and SMNVEV (reference sequence). The CDR3 extends over 14 amino acids. Trimming removed 6 bases at V and 6 bases at J, with 14 bases between. The chain's CDR3 is CASRYRGSYEKLFF. The CDR3 DNA follows: TGTGCCAGCAGGTATCGGGGTTCTTATGAAAAACTGTTTTTT.

The chain carries TRBV6-4 and TRBJ2-7; possibly TRBD1 for D (6 bases). Germline V CDR1 and CDR2: MRHNA, SNTAGT. The CDR3 loop spans 15 amino acids. With 0 bases removed from V and 3 bases from J, the gap between germline ends came to 12 bases. As DNA, the CDR3 is TGTGCCAGCAGTGACTCTGTTTCACAGGGCTACGAGCAGTACTTC. Translated, it gives CASSDSVSQGYEQYF.

The chain couples TRBV27 to TRBJ2-5; 8 nucleotides line up with TRBD2. V gave up 8 bases and J gave up 5 bases; unmatched junction bases: 10. Germline loops: CDR1 MNHEY, CDR2 SMNVEV (reference sequence). This CDR3 comprises 14 residues. The CDR3 protein is CASSRAGVRETQYF. The DNA of the CDR3 is TGTGCCAGCTCTCGAGCGGGAGTGCGTGAGACCCAGTACTTC.

This clone was seen a handful of times. This chain uses TRBV9 with TRBJ1-1, with 10 nucleotides matching TRBD1. Looked up from germline, CDR1 is SGDLS and CDR2 is YYNGEE. Trimming at V came to 3 bases and at J to 1 base, leaving 0 bases not matched to a gene. The CDR3 contains 14 residues. The CDR3 DNA follows: TGTGCCAGCAGCGGACAGGGGGCGAACACTGAAGCTTTCTTT. Translation: CASSGQGANTEAFF.